The clone carrying this T cell receptor beta chain turned up a few times. Its antigen is still unknown. Russia was home to the donors, healthy Caucasian individuals aged roughly 6 to 100. This entry is derived from a study of blood T cells in healthy people across ages. V shed 0 bases and J 7 bases; nucleotides not matched to a gene: 9. CDR1 LGHNA and CDR2 YSLEER come from the germline V gene. CDR3 length equals 17 residues. Sample-barcoded 5' priming and a J-beta primer mix drove a second PCR of 7 to 11 cycles. TCRdb ran MiXCR on the 5' RACE reads and lists one entry per CDR3 protein. The sample includes fewer than 900,000 distinct CDR3 sequences, 30% to 45% of them seen just once. Points from the study as a whole: Age brought a roughly linear fall in TCR beta diversity measured per million T cells. Unsorted PBMC material precluded a definitive naive versus antigen-experienced comparison.

The chain recombines TRBV4-3 with TRBJ2-1; 10 nucleotides align to TRBD2. Sequencing was done on a sample of blood. This TCR came from a man aged 18-30 years in good health. The DNA for the CDR3 is TGCGCCAGCAGCCAAGATAGACATAGCGGGGGGTGGAATGAGCAGTTCTTC. It is translated as CASSQDRHSGGWNEQFF.